The entry below gives a single T cell receptor (beta chain) sequence along with its context. This sample was included in a study of technical replicates of blood from several donors. CDR1 is GTSNPN, CDR2 SVGIG, per germline (reference sequence). The CDR3 is made up of 13 amino acids. Repertoires were generated with immunoSEQ multiplex PCR, while TCRdb's copy carries only in-frame clones and drops some. The table has about 56,000 clones, 93% seen once; the top ten hold 3.5% to 4.5%. The sequencing sample was made of PBMCs. The source of this sequence is a human donor in good health. Some clones in this sample may be carry-over from other donors' samples. This chain joins TRBV30 and TRBJ2-5, with a weak D call TRBD2 (5 bases). Gene TRBJ2-7 matches the end of the DNA better, so the J call may be wrong. This chain's CDR3 is CACHAPAAYEQYF. The CDR3 region has the DNA TGTGCCTGCCACGCACCAGCGGCCTACGAGCAGTACTTC.